These 8 T cell receptor beta chains were sequenced from one sample in a study of OX40 agonist ivuxolimab in advanced cancers. Here immunoSEQ multiplex PCR was the method, and the copy in TCRdb shows in-frame clones only, minus some. The repertoire consists of about 76,000 clones, with approximately 79% occurring once and the leading ten covering approximately 1.5%. The sequencing used CD4+ or CD8+ T cells sorted from blood, collected in a trial of the OX40 agonist ivuxolimab. The receptor set was obtained from an adult with an advanced solid tumor such as melanoma, head and neck, liver or kidney cancer.

V is TRBV19 and J is TRBJ1-5, with a tentative D call TRBD1 (6 bases). V was clipped by 11 bases and J by 1 base, with 12 bases between them. Germline V CDR1 and CDR2: LNHDA, SQIVND (reference sequence). CDR3 size: 13 residues. CDR3 amino acids: CAVGGGSNQPQHF. The CDR3 DNA is TGTGCCGTAGGGGGGGGAAGCAATCAGCCCCAGCATTTT.

The chain employs TRBV19 and TRBJ1-1; no clear D gene. V shed 5 bases and J shed 8 bases, with 18 bases lying between them. CDR1 and CDR2 (germline): LNHDA, SQIVND (reference sequence). This CDR3 comprises 14 residues. Here the CDR3 DNA reads TGTGCCAGTAGTGCGCTCTGGACCGTAGGAGAAGCTTTCTTT. It yields the protein CASSALWTVGEAFF.

The J gene is TRBJ2-1, the V gene TRBV19; TRBD2 is a possible D gene (6 bases). The CDR3 sequence is 12 residues long. Germline V CDR1 and CDR2: LNHDA, SQIVND (reference sequence). V lost 9 bases to trimming and J lost 5 bases, with 11 bases between them. CDR3 nucleotide sequence: TGTGCCAGCGGGGGTCAGGACAATGAGCAGTTCTTC. It codes for CASGGQDNEQFF. Full variable domain (outside the CDR3, taken from reference TRBV19 and TRBJ2-1): DGGITQSPKYLFRKEGQNVTLSCEQNLNHDAMYWYRQDPGQGLRLIYYSQIVNDFQKGDIAEGYSVSREKKESFPLTVTSAQKNPTAFYLCASGGQDNEQFFGPGTRLTVL.

J is TRBJ2-7 and V is TRBV7-9, with D possibly being TRBD2 (7 bases). Trimming took off 3 bases at V and 5 bases at J, with 17 bases between the two ends. The CDR3 sequence is 15 residues long. From germline, CDR1 is SEHNR and CDR2 FQNEAQ (reference sequence). The CDR3 is CASSFDGGAYNEQYF. CDR3 DNA sequence: TGTGCCAGCAGCTTTGATGGGGGGGCTTACAACGAGCAGTACTTC.

This chain connects TRBV5-6 to TRBJ1-2; D ambiguous. V was clipped by 2 bases and J by 4 bases, with 15 bases between them. The germline CDR1 and CDR2 sequences are SGHDT and YYEEEE. CDR3 length: 15 residues. DNA of the CDR3: TGTGCCAGCAGCTTTATTAGAGCAGTTTCCTATGGCTACACCTTC. This translates into CASSFIRAVSYGYTF.

The CDR3 sequence is CASSETRGETQYF. The CDR3 DNA reads as TGTGCCAGCAGTGAAACTAGGGGGGAGACCCAGTACTTC. The V and J genes are TRBV2 and TRBJ2-5; a weak D match, TRBD1 (6 bases). Germline values: CDR1 SNHLY, CDR2 FYNNEI. With 2 bases removed from V and 5 bases from J, the gap between germline ends came to 9 bases. The CDR3 consists of 13 residues.

The chain recombines TRBV19 with TRBJ1-5; tentative D call: TRBD1 (5 bases). Trimming shortened V by 3 bases and J by 0 bases, and 12 bases separated the two germline ends. CDR1 is LNHDA and CDR2 is SQIVND in the germline V gene (reference sequence). There are 16 residues in the CDR3. This CDR3 reads CASSMGTIYSNQPQHF. In nucleotides, the CDR3 is TGTGCCAGTAGTATGGGGACCATATATAGCAATCAGCCCCAGCATTTT.

The gene calls are TRBV5-1 and TRBJ1-1; D is possibly TRBD1 (5 bases). The CDR3 loop spans 16 amino acids. V lost 4 bases and J lost 5, with 21 bases in between. Germline CDR1 is SGHRS and CDR2 is YFSETQ. CDR3: CASSPETGAGGTEAFF. CDR3 nucleotides: TGCGCCAGCAGCCCGGAAACCGGGGCTGGGGGTACTGAAGCTTTCTTT.